Given below is one T cell receptor (beta chain) in context. The antigen this receptor binds is unknown. No base quality values were provided; no much bigger clone lies one nucleotide off. The data were obtained in a study of shared clonotypes between healthy human individuals (TCRdb year 2020). Turning to the overall study: A couple of women and a few men aged 18 to 49 years were included in the cohort. Libraries were prepared and TCR repertoires were sequenced by different laboratories using diverse techniques, in order to increase sequencing depth and limit assay-specific biases. For each donor, three plates each were used for CD4 naive and CD4 memory, two plates were used for CD8 naive, and one plate was used for CD8 memory. The study deeply sequenced blood TCR repertoires of five healthy adults to estimate repertoire size and the extent of clonotype sharing between individuals. Leukapheresis yielded between about 0.85 and 9.5 billion PBMCs per donor.

The study at large found these results: Sampling was limited to blood, and TCR repertoires in tissue likely differ from TCR repertoires in blood. The genetic and exposure-history diversity represented was limited by the small number of donors. Higher generation probabilities were observed for clonotypes shared by all four sorted-subset donors than for non-shared clonotypes. About 5% of naive CD4, 3.5% of naive CD8, about 2.1% of memory CD4, and about 0.4% of memory CD8 clonotypes were shared across a few donors. Larger estimated clonotype richness was generally found for naive subsets than for memory subsets. Incomplete sequencing was indicated by rarefaction of sorted-subset datasets, despite the large sequencing depth. Based on pairwise subsampling, the degree of clonotype sharing among donors was expected to be affected by sequencing depth.

CD8 naive samples were obtained by positive selection for CCR7 among CD45RO-negative cells, yielding a CD45RA+CCR7+ population from which TemRA cells were excluded. The donors were healthy, HIV-negative adults with no recently reported acute infections or vaccinations. Every donor was a Caucasian adult residing in Nashville, Tennessee, USA. Blood was obtained by leukapheresis, after which PBMCs were separated by Ficoll-Histopaque density gradient centrifugation and cryopreserved in liquid nitrogen vapor phase. Analytical flow cytometry was used to check the purity and quantity of every magnetically sorted T cell population. From each sorted fraction, genomic DNA was isolated and quantified by UV absorbance on a Nanodrop 2000c. Using the deep immunoSEQ assay, TCR CDR3 regions were amplified from genomic DNA by multiplex PCR. Genomic DNA extracted from each cell subset was distributed evenly over all wells of several immunoSEQ 96-well plates, and each plate served as one replicate. For sorted subsets, about 0.2 ug genomic DNA, equal to 30,000 or so T cell genomes, was loaded into each replicate PCR. The purified libraries were quantified using a Qubit 3.0 fluorometer, sized with a Bioanalyzer 2100, and then quantified again using the KAPA Library Quantification kit. Every immunoSEQ 96-well plate was sequenced on a dedicated single-read 150-cycle Illumina NextSeq 550 flow cell. The authors' analysis ran thus. Because the immunoSEQ output included only junctional sequences and no quality scores, the filtering could not be the same as the filtering used for full-length reads. To assign V/J genes and CDR3, sequences were annotated using PyIR, a Python wrapper for IgBLAST v1.9, with IMGT germline references. Reads were filtered out if the reads had weak V/J assignments (E-value above 1e-6), no CDR3, stop codons, out-of-frame junctions, or ambiguous translated residues. V3J clonotypes were defined by identical inferred V gene, J gene, and CDR3 amino acid sequence. Percentage overlap between repertoires was calculated by dividing the number of shared unique clonotypes by the size of the smaller repertoire. Repertoire richness was assessed with RTK rarefaction, the Chao1 estimator, and Recon v2.1 estimates of unobserved clonotypes. For all TCRbeta clonotypes obtained by the gDNA method from a few donors, generation probabilities were computed with OLGA. What TCRdb holds here is the immuneACCESS table cut down to in-frame rearrangements. Part of the clones is not present; checked against another copy, under half of the missing clones reflect an unresolved V gene, and the others are unexplained. V, J and clone size are those of that table, while D and trimming were read from the DNA. The sample includes about 820,000 clones, with 90% to 95% observed a single time. The ten most abundant clones make up 24% of the sample.

The sequence derives from a man aged 25 to 40 in good health. The sequenced sample was naive CD8+ T cells sorted from blood. In the paper's terms, the cell subset or site label means: CD45RA+CCR7+.

CDR3 protein: CASSSTEDNEQFF. The nucleotides are TGTGCCAGCAGCTCGACAGAGGACAATGAGCAGTTCTTC. This chain is built from TRBV11-3 and TRBJ2-1; TRBD1 might be the D gene, on 5 matching bases. The CDR3 numbers 13 residues from cysteine through phenylalanine. Kept here is only the CDR3 DNA, which spans 39 bases and is read in frame from base 1. V gives up 4 bases and J gives up 5 bases, and the segment between their germline ends measures 9 bases. The germline V gene yields SGHNT for CDR1 and YENEEA for CDR2. The CDR3, completed at both ends by the reference TRBV11-3 and TRBJ2-1 genes, gives the full variable domain EAGVVQSPRYKIIEKKQPVAFWCNPISGHNTLYWYLQNLGQGPELLIRYENEEAVDDSQLPKDRFSAERLKGVDSTLKIQPAELGDSAVYLCASSSTEDNEQFFGPGTRLTVL.